This is a list of T cell receptor beta chains from one sample in a study of cytomegalovirus exposure and HLA in healthy donors. Assay used: immunoSEQ multiplex PCR; TCRdb lists only in-frame clones, some missing. In the table there are 110,000 or so clones, 65% to 75% of which are singletons. Sequenced: PBMCs. These receptors came from a woman in her 40s in good health and CMV-seropositive. Each CDR3 is given with its conserved first and last residue. Each record gives: CDR3 protein, CDR3 DNA, J gene, D gene, clone size, V gene. D genes are given only for firm matches. Clone size is stated in some rows and not others, as once, few, many or a class when expanded.

CSVEGLAGSGEQFF	TGCAGCGTTGAGGGACTAGCGGGAAGTGGTGAGCAGTTCTTC	TRBJ2-1	TRBD2	NA	TRBV29-1
CASSPRVAGQGAQYF	TGTGCCAGCAGTCCCCGGGTAGCGGGGCAAGGGGCCCAGTACTTC	TRBJ2-5	TRBD2	NA	TRBV27
CASSSGTSGGASNEQFF	TGTGCCAGCAGTTCAGGGACTAGCGGGGGGGCCTCCAATGAGCAGTTCTTC	TRBJ2-1	TRBD2	NA	TRBV28
CASSTFPFGGDGNQPQHF	TGTGCCAGTAGTACCTTCCCTTTCGGGGGAGACGGTAATCAGCCCCAGCATTTT	TRBJ1-5	NA	NA	TRBV19
CASSWDRGLTEAFF	TGCGCCAGCAGCTGGGACAGGGGGTTGACTGAAGCTTTCTTT	TRBJ1-1	TRBD1	few	TRBV5-1
CASRRAGTGVTEQYF	TGTGCCAGTAGAAGGGCCGGGACAGGGGTGACCGAGCAGTACTTC	TRBJ2-7	TRBD1	once	TRBV19
CASRSGGAAEQYF	TGTGCCAGTAGGTCGGGGGGAGCGGCCGAGCAGTACTTC	TRBJ2-7	TRBD2	NA	TRBV19
CASSPNTGELFF	TGTGCCAGCAGCCCAAACACCGGGGAGCTGTTTTTT	TRBJ2-2	NA	NA	TRBV6-6
CAWTDRPGYGQWGGNEQFF	TGTGCCTGGACCGATCGACCGGGGTATGGCCAATGGGGGGGCAATGAGCAGTTCTTC	TRBJ2-1	TRBD2	NA	TRBV30
CASSEVGRKETQYF	TGTGCCAGCAGTGAAGTCGGCAGGAAAGAGACCCAGTACTTC	TRBJ2-5	NA	NA	TRBV6-1
CASSVGANEKLFF	TGTGCCAGCAGCGTAGGGGCCAATGAAAAACTGTTTTTT	TRBJ1-4	NA	few	TRBV9
CARIGVRDTQYF	TGTGCCCGAATCGGGGTAAGGGATACGCAGTATTTT	TRBJ2-3	NA	NA	TRBV19
CSVEDPRGRETQYF	TGCAGCGTTGAAGATCCGAGGGGGCGAGAGACCCAGTACTTC	TRBJ2-5	TRBD1	NA	TRBV29-1
CASSRGLAGDNEQFF	TGTGCCAGCAGCCGAGGACTAGCGGGGGACAATGAGCAGTTCTTC	TRBJ2-1	TRBD2	NA	TRBV11-3
CASSEIYEQYF	TGTGCCAGCAGTGAGATCTACGAGCAGTACTTC	TRBJ2-7	NA	NA	TRBV7-9
CASSLGGAGTDTQYF	TGTGCCAGCAGTTTGGGTGGGGCCGGCACAGATACGCAGTATTTT	TRBJ2-3	NA	NA	TRBV27
CATSGQGLYEQYF	TGTGCCACCTCGGGACAGGGGTTATACGAGCAGTACTTC	TRBJ2-7	TRBD1	NA	TRBV18
CASSPTDRAQPQHF	TGTGCCAGCTCACCGACGGACAGGGCCCAGCCCCAGCATTTT	TRBJ1-5	TRBD1	once	TRBV18
CASTVYGGNNEQFF	TGTGCCAGCACCGTGTACGGGGGGAACAATGAGCAGTTCTTC	TRBJ2-1	TRBD2	NA	TRBV2
CAWMEGPNTGELFF	TGTGCCTGGATGGAGGGACCGAACACCGGGGAGCTGTTTTTT	TRBJ2-2	NA	NA	TRBV30
CASSLVPEGNTIYF	TGTGCCAGCAGCTTAGTTCCAGAAGGAAACACCATATATTTT	TRBJ1-3	NA	few	TRBV11-2
CASSSGTGKGTDTQYF	TGTGCCAGCAGCTCAGGGACAGGTAAAGGCACAGATACGCAGTATTTT	TRBJ2-3	TRBD1	NA	TRBV5-4
CAWSPGGGGELFF	TGTGCCTGGAGCCCAGGGGGTGGCGGGGAGCTGTTTTTT	TRBJ2-2	TRBD1	NA	TRBV30
CASSFLGRGSTDTQYF	TGTGCCAGCAGCTTCCTCGGGCGGGGGAGCACAGATACGCAGTATTTT	TRBJ2-3	TRBD2	NA	TRBV7-2
CASSFRGFGEAFF	TGTGCCAGCAGCTTTCGGGGATTCGGTGAAGCTTTCTTT	TRBJ1-1	NA	NA	TRBV7-3
CASSLLSSYNEQFF	TGTGCCAGCAGCTTATTGAGCTCCTACAATGAGCAGTTCTTC	TRBJ2-1	NA	NA	TRBV7-2
CASSPPLAGGVYNEQFF	TGTGCCAGCTCACCCCCTCTAGCGGGAGGGGTCTACAATGAGCAGTTCTTC	TRBJ2-1	TRBD2	NA	TRBV18
CASSGIRDRGNTIYF	TGTGCCAGCAGTGGAATCCGGGACAGGGGTAACACCATATATTTT	TRBJ1-3	TRBD1	once	TRBV6-1
CASRPTARGQETQYF	TGTGCCAGCAGGCCCACCGCCCGGGGCCAAGAGACCCAGTACTTC	TRBJ2-5	NA	NA	TRBV27
CASRVDRGGNEQFF	TGTGCCAGCCGGGTTGACAGGGGAGGAAATGAGCAGTTCTTC	TRBJ2-1	TRBD1	NA	TRBV2
CASSFTGGTGNTIYF	TGTGCCAGCAGCTTCACAGGGGGAACTGGAAACACCATATATTTT	TRBJ1-3	TRBD1	NA	TRBV7-2
CASSPISGQAPPYEQYF	TGTGCCAGCAGCCCTATTTCTGGGCAGGCCCCTCCGTACGAGCAGTACTTC	TRBJ2-7	NA	NA	TRBV27
CASSNRDIVIYEQYF	TGTGCCAGCAGCAACCGGGACATAGTTATCTACGAGCAGTACTTC	TRBJ2-7	NA	NA	TRBV21-1
CASSHVGGGYEQYF	TGCGCCAGCAGCCACGTGGGAGGGGGGTACGAGCAGTACTTC	TRBJ2-7	NA	NA	TRBV4-1
CASSVDRGLPYEQYF	TGTGCCAGCAGTGTGGACAGGGGCCTTCCTTACGAGCAGTACTTC	TRBJ2-7	TRBD1	NA	TRBV6-5
CASSLVGQGLNTEAFF	TGTGCCAGCAGCTTGGTGGGGCAGGGCTTGAACACTGAAGCTTTCTTT	TRBJ1-1	NA	once	TRBV5-6
CASGSWTGGFSGNTIYF	TGTGCTAGTGGTTCCTGGACAGGGGGCTTCTCTGGAAACACCATATATTTT	TRBJ1-3	TRBD1	once	TRBV12-5
CASSDGLAATGELFF	TGTGCCAGCAGTGATGGACTAGCTGCGACCGGGGAGCTGTTTTTT	TRBJ2-2	TRBD2	few	TRBV6-1
CASSSYGEFNQPQHF	TGTGCCAGCAGCTCATACGGGGAGTTCAATCAGCCCCAGCATTTT	TRBJ1-5	NA	once	TRBV7-9
CASSETGLHSPFAYEQYF	TGTGCCAGCAGTGAGACGGGTCTCCACTCACCTTTCGCCTACGAGCAGTACTTC	TRBJ2-7	NA	NA	TRBV6-1
CASSLGGGAGQPQHF	TGTGCCAGCAGCTTAGGAGGGGGCGCGGGTCAGCCCCAGCATTTT	TRBJ1-5	TRBD1	NA	TRBV7-2
CASSLSAGNTEAFF	TGTGCCAGCAGCTTATCGGCGGGGAACACTGAAGCTTTCTTT	TRBJ1-1	NA	NA	TRBV7-9
CASSPPPGGVNQPQHF	TGTGCCAGCTCACCACCTCCAGGGGGCGTCAATCAGCCCCAGCATTTT	TRBJ1-5	TRBD1	NA	TRBV18
CASSQGMADTGELFF	TGTGCCAGCAGCCAAGGGATGGCGGACACCGGGGAGCTGTTTTTT	TRBJ2-2	NA	NA	TRBV4-2